The 20 T cell receptor beta chains below all came from one sample that was sequenced in a study of chemoradiotherapy in HPV16-positive cancers. The repertoire was sequenced with immunoSEQ multiplex PCR; TCRdb's copy has only in-frame clones and lacks some. The sample lists 13,000 or so clones; roughly 88% were seen once. The source was blood, collected from a patient who underwent chemoradiotherapy. The receptors here all came from a human donor with HPV-associated anogenital cancer.

This clone was picked up one time. The chain uses TRBV14 and TRBJ2-5; 8 bases align to TRBD1. The CDR3 consists of 16 residues. V trimming: 3 bases; J trimming: 5 bases; junction bases outside the gene matches: 11. The germline CDR1 and CDR2 sequences are SGHDN and FVKESK. CDR3 in DNA: TGTGCCAGCAGCCAGTGGACAGGGATTGGCGGGGAGACCCAGTACTTC. It encodes CASSQWTGIGGETQYF.

This clone was recorded only once. The chain carries TRBV21-1 and TRBJ2-7; the table's D call TRBD1 went unverified against the DNA. TRBV21-1 is noted as a pseudogene. This CDR3 spans 17 amino acids. CDR3: CASSISRDSLSSYEQYF. In DNA, the CDR3 is TGTGCCAGCAGCATTTCAAGAGACAGCCTGAGCTCCTACGAGCAGTACTTC.

This clone was observed once. V and J are TRBV19 and TRBJ2-6, with 9 bases lining up with TRBD1. The germline V gene encodes CDR1 LNHDA and CDR2 SQIVND (reference sequence). With 5 bases clipped from V and 4 bases from J, the junction kept 9 bases outside the gene matches. CDR3 length equals 17 residues. The CDR3 here is CASSGSGTGYGANVLTF. CDR3 sequence (DNA): TGTGCCAGTAGTGGATCCGGGACAGGGTACGGGGCCAACGTCCTGACTTTC.

The genes are TRBV7-3 and TRBJ2-1; D not certain. The CDR3 length is 13 residues. In germline, CDR1 is SGHTA, CDR2 FQGTGA. Between the trimmed V and J ends, which lost 4 bases and 4 bases, there was a span of 8 bases. For the CDR3, the DNA is TGTGCCAGCAGCTCACAGATATACAATGAGCAGTTCTTC. Amino acid sequence: CASSSQIYNEQFF.

V and J are TRBV19 and TRBJ2-1; TRBD2 aligns across 9 bases. V lost 5 bases to trimming and J lost 0 bases; unmatched junction nucleotides: 11. Per the germline V gene, CDR1 is LNHDA and CDR2 is SQIVND (reference sequence). The CDR3 length is 18 residues. CDR3 protein: CASSFGGPTSGSYNEQFF. In DNA form, the CDR3 reads TGTGCCAGTAGTTTTGGGGGCCCGACTAGCGGCTCCTACAATGAGCAGTTCTTC.

This rearrangement joins TRBV13 to TRBJ2-2; 7 bases line up with TRBD1. The CDR3 has 15 residues. V lost 5 bases to trimming and J lost 3 bases; unmatched junction nucleotides: 6. The germline V gene has CDR1 PRHDT and CDR2 FYEKMQ (reference sequence). The CDR3 DNA sequence: TGTGCCAGCAGCCCCGGGACAGCGCACACCGGGGAGCTGTTTTTT. Translation: CASSPGTAHTGELFF.

The chain combines TRBV30 with TRBJ1-5; 8 positions agree with TRBD1. The CDR3 covers 12 residues. V lost 3 bases to trimming and J lost 7 bases; unmatched junction nucleotides: 2. Germline V gene lookup returns CDR1 GTSNPN and CDR2 SVGIG (reference sequence). This chain's CDR3 is CAWSYRGQPQHF. DNA of the CDR3: TGTGCCTGGAGCTACAGGGGGCAGCCCCAGCATTTT. Variable domain in full (rest from reference TRBV30 and TRBJ1-5): SQTIHQWPATLVQPVGSPLSLECTVEGTSNPNLYWYRQAAGRGLQLLFYSVGIGQISSEVPQNLSASRPQDRQFILSSKKLLLSDSGFYLCAWSYRGQPQHFGDGTRLSIL.

CDR3 sequence reads: CASSPNRGILGYTF. The CDR3 DNA sequence: TGTGCCAGCAGCCCAAATCGAGGGATACTTGGCTACACCTTC. The chain employs TRBV7-3 and TRBJ1-2; D is unclear. V was shortened by 5 bases and J by 7 bases, with 17 bases between the two germline ends. The CDR3 is 14 amino acids. Germline CDR1 reads SGHTA; CDR2 reads FQGTGA.

J is TRBJ2-2 and V is TRBV11-3; TRBD1 might be the D (5 bases). V was clipped by 1 base and J by 4 bases, with 10 bases between them. The germline V gene has CDR1 SGHNT and CDR2 YENEEA. The CDR3 is made up of 15 amino acids. DNA for the CDR3: TGTGCCAGCAGCTTAGGGACACAGGTCACCGGGGAGCTGTTTTTT. It yields the protein CASSLGTQVTGELFF.

CDR3 sequence: CASDTRDSNQPQHF. CDR3 nucleotide sequence: TGTGCCTCAGATACACGGGATAGCAATCAGCCCCAGCATTTT. The chain is built from TRBV19 and TRBJ1-5; D is unclear. V was clipped by 11 bases and J by 0 bases, with 14 bases between them. Per germline, CDR1 LNHDA and CDR2 SQIVND (reference sequence). There are 14 residues in the CDR3. Full variable domain (outside the CDR3, taken from reference TRBV19 and TRBJ1-5): DGGITQSPKYLFRKEGQNVTLSCEQNLNHDAMYWYRQDPGQGLRLIYYSQIVNDFQKGDIAEGYSVSREKKESFPLTVTSAQKNPTAFYLCASDTRDSNQPQHFGDGTRLSIL.

The CDR3 DNA follows: TGCGCCAGCAGCTTGGTCCAGGGACGGAACACTGAAGCTTTCTTT. Protein product: CASSLVQGRNTEAFF. This chain links TRBV5-1 with TRBJ1-1, with D tentatively TRBD1 (5 bases). This CDR3 comprises 15 residues. Germline assignment: CDR1 SGHRS and CDR2 YFSETQ. Trimming stripped 0 bases from V and 1 base from J, with 10 bases between.

J is TRBJ2-7 and V is TRBV2; perhaps TRBD2 as D (6 bases). The CDR3 covers 14 residues. Per germline, CDR1 SNHLY and CDR2 FYNNEI. V was cut by 11 bases and J by 3 bases, with 20 bases left in between. CDR3 amino acids: CASQEARRGYEQYF. CDR3 in DNA: TGTGCCTCCCAGGAGGCGCGGCGGGGCTACGAGCAGTACTTC.

The chain joins TRBV7-2 to TRBJ2-5, with D unclear. Per the germline V gene, CDR1 is SGHTA and CDR2 is FQGNSA. Between the trimmed V and J ends, which lost 9 bases and 3 bases, there was a span of 14 bases. The CDR3 has 13 residues. This CDR3 reads CASQARQKETQYF. The CDR3 coding sequence is TGTGCCAGTCAAGCCCGGCAAAAAGAGACCCAGTACTTC.

The J gene is TRBJ2-1, the V gene TRBV6-4; 7 bases match TRBD2. Looked up from germline, CDR1 is MRHNA and CDR2 is SNTAGT. V lost 4 bases, J lost 8 bases, and 8 bases stayed unmatched. The CDR3 length is 14 residues. Here the CDR3 DNA reads TGTGCCAGCAGTGCGGAGCGGGGTTTAGATGAGCAGTTCTTC. As protein: CASSAERGLDEQFF.

The chain carries TRBV5-4 and TRBJ2-6; maybe TRBD2 (6 bases). V shed 9 bases and J shed 3 bases, with 25 bases lying between them. Germline lookup yields CDR1 SGHNT and CDR2 YYREEE (reference sequence). This CDR3 is 18 amino acids long. CDR3 region: CATLMGGRGTGGANVLTF. The CDR3 DNA is TGTGCCACCCTCATGGGGGGAAGAGGAACAGGTGGGGCCAACGTCCTGACTTTC.

The rearrangement uses TRBV6-1 and TRBJ2-5; D is ambiguous. Trimming took 1 base from V and 4 from J, leaving 4 bases between them. The V gene's germline CDR1 is MNHNS and CDR2 SASEGT. The CDR3 extends over 12 amino acids. The CDR3 is CASSEVGETQYF. CDR3 bases: TGTGCCAGCAGTGAAGTGGGAGAGACCCAGTACTTC.

DNA for the CDR3: TGTGCCAGCAGGGCAACAGGGTCCTATAATTCACCCCTCCACTTT. This translates into CASRATGSYNSPLHF. This sequence joins TRBV5-4 and TRBJ1-6, with D possibly TRBD1 on 6 matching bases. Trimming removed 5 bases at V and 1 base at J, with 10 bases between. This CDR3 has 15 amino acids. The germline V gene has CDR1 SGHNT and CDR2 YYREEE (reference sequence).

The chain combines TRBV6-5 with TRBJ2-3; D ambiguous. V was cut by 5 bases and J by 11 bases, with 14 bases left in between. This CDR3 has 12 amino acids. Germline values: CDR1 MNHEY, CDR2 SVGAGI. The CDR3 region is CASSNTRTGQYF. The CDR3 DNA follows: TGTGCCAGCAGTAATACTCGTACCGGGCAGTATTTT.

V usage is TRBV5-1 and J usage is TRBJ2-5; 7 bases align to TRBD1. The assigned J gene may be wrong: the sequence end matches TRBJ2-7 better. This CDR3 is built from 16 residues. Germline lookup yields CDR1 SGHRS and CDR2 YFSETQ. This CDR3 is CASSFPEGTESYEQYF. The CDR3 region has the DNA TGCGCCAGCAGCTTTCCCGAGGGGACAGAGTCCTACGAGCAGTACTTC.

The V and J genes are TRBV2 and TRBJ2-3, with D uncertain. From germline, CDR1 is SNHLY and CDR2 FYNNEI. V shed 4 bases and J shed 6 bases, with 5 bases lying between them. There are 11 residues in the CDR3. The CDR3 sequence is CASSGWDTQYF. DNA of the CDR3: TGTGCCAGCAGTGGGTGGGATACGCAGTATTTT.